A single sample gave rise to the 25 T cell receptor beta chains below, sequenced in a study of blood T cell repertoires in COVID-19. The repertoire was sequenced with immunoSEQ multiplex PCR; TCRdb's copy has only in-frame clones and lacks some. The sample lists tens of thousands of clones, around 89% occurring once. The sample consisted of peripheral blood. The receptor source for this set is a woman of 80 years or more with acute or convalescent COVID-19.

The chain links TRBV6-2 or TRBV6-3 to TRBJ2-7, with 7 bases lining up with TRBD1. CDR3 length: 11 residues. The germline V gene has CDR1 MNHEY and CDR2 SVGEGT. V lost 5 bases, J lost 9 bases, and 4 bases stayed unmatched. The CDR3: CASSNGQAQYF. Here the CDR3 DNA reads TGTGCCAGCAGTAACGGACAGGCGCAGTACTTC.

This clone has just one count. This chain uses TRBV6-4 with TRBJ1-1; the D is unclear. Trimming took off 3 bases at V and 4 bases at J, with 15 bases between the two ends. CDR3 length: 15 amino acids. CDR1 and CDR2 from the germline V gene are MRHNA and SNTAGT. The CDR3 nucleotides are TGTGCCAGCAGTGAAATGGCCGGCCGGGGCACTGAAGCTTTCTTT. Translating gives CASSEMAGRGTEAFF.

The V gene is TRBV7-2, the J gene TRBJ2-2, with TRBD2 identical over 7 bases. The CDR3 has 15 amino acids. Germline assignment: CDR1 SGHTA and CDR2 FQGNSA. The V and J ends lost 1 base and 4 bases, in that order; junction bases with no gene match: 3. The CDR3: CASSLGGGGTGELFF. The CDR3 DNA sequence: TGTGCCAGCAGCTTAGGGGGCGGGGGCACCGGGGAGCTGTTTTTT.

The chain combines TRBV11-2 with TRBJ2-1; D unclear. This CDR3 contains 17 residues. V gave up 4 bases and J gave up 0 bases, with 16 bases separating them. Looked up from germline, CDR1 is SGHAT and CDR2 is FQNNGV. DNA of the CDR3: TGTGCCAGCAGCTCCGGTGGGCCCTTTAGCTCCTACAATGAGCAGTTCTTC. As protein: CASSSGGPFSSYNEQFF.

This chain uses TRBV9 with TRBJ2-3; maybe TRBD2 (5 bases). V was pared by 0 bases and J by 5 bases, with 13 bases between. The CDR3 totals 15 residues. The V gene's germline CDR1 is SGDLS and CDR2 YYNGEE. DNA of the CDR3: TGTGCCAGCAGCGTAGCGTCGGGATACGTAGATACGCAGTATTTT. This translates into CASSVASGYVDTQYF.

The chain has TRBV5-1 and TRBJ2-7; 8 nucleotides line up with TRBD2. Germline V gene data show CDR1 as SGHRS and CDR2 as YFSETQ. V dropped 0 bases and J dropped 6; count of bases not matched to a gene: 5. The CDR3 has 14 amino acids. This chain's CDR3 is CASSLALGLVEQYF. Here the CDR3 DNA reads TGCGCCAGCAGCTTGGCCCTGGGACTAGTCGAGCAGTACTTC.

The rearrangement uses TRBV5-1 and TRBJ1-2, with a tentative D call TRBD1 (5 bases). V was shortened by 0 bases and J by 12 bases, with 21 bases between the two germline ends. The length of the CDR3 is 15 residues. Germline CDR1 and CDR2: SGHRS and YFSETQ. CDR3 loop: CASSLGGAGPVVHTF. The CDR3 coding sequence is TGCGCCAGCAGCTTGGGAGGAGCAGGGCCGGTGGTTCACACCTTC.

J is TRBJ2-1 and V is TRBV5-1; D is possibly TRBD2 (5 bases). CDR3 length equals 14 residues. The ends were cut back, 4 bases at V and 5 bases at J, with 13 bases in the middle. Germline V gene lookup returns CDR1 SGHRS and CDR2 YFSETQ. DNA for the CDR3: TGCGCCAGCAGCCGCGGACTGAAAGACAATGAGCAGTTCTTC. Protein: CASSRGLKDNEQFF.

The chain employs TRBV4-1 and TRBJ2-1, with 7 bases aligning to TRBD1. After removal of 4 bases from V and 0 bases from J, the junction contained 9 bases not matched to a gene. CDR1 and CDR2 (germline): MGHRA, YSYEKL. The CDR3 has 17 amino acids. The CDR3 region is CASSLDSRDSSYNEQFF. CDR3 coding DNA: TGCGCCAGCAGCCTAGATAGCAGGGACAGCTCCTACAATGAGCAGTTCTTC.

Here the CDR3 reads CASSPMRAGGFSYEQYF. CDR3 bases: TGTGCCAGCAGCCCCATGCGGGCGGGGGGCTTCTCCTACGAGCAGTACTTC. V gene TRBV4-2 combines with J gene TRBJ2-7; 8 bases map to TRBD2. This CDR3 region has 17 residues. With V trimmed by 4 bases and J by 0 bases, 11 bases remained unmatched. Germline V gives CDR1 LGHNA, CDR2 YNFKEQ.

The V gene is TRBV9, the J gene TRBJ2-1; 11 bases map to TRBD2. The CDR3 contains 15 residues. Germline CDR1 is SGDLS and CDR2 is YYNGEE. Trimming removed 0 bases from V and 9 bases from J; junction bases left unmatched: 5. The CDR3 sequence is CASSVGLAGFTEQFF. The CDR3 DNA is TGTGCCAGCAGCGTAGGACTAGCGGGGTTTACTGAGCAGTTCTTC. Variable domain in full (rest from reference TRBV9 and TRBJ2-1): DSGVTQTPKHLITATGQRVTLRCSPRSGDLSVYWYQQSLDQGLQFLIQYYNGEERAKGNILERFSAQQFPDLHSELNLSSLELGDSALYFCASSVGLAGFTEQFFGPGTRLTVL.

This clone has a single count. The rearrangement links TRBV5-6 to TRBJ1-2, with 8 bases aligning to TRBD1. Per the germline V gene, CDR1 is SGHDT and CDR2 is YYEEEE. With 4 bases clipped from V and 6 bases from J, the junction kept 5 bases outside the gene matches. The CDR3 has 13 residues. The chain's CDR3 is CASSPGTGDGYTF. As DNA, the CDR3 is TGTGCCAGCAGCCCAGGGACAGGAGATGGCTACACCTTC.

The rearrangement joins TRBV11-2 to TRBJ2-3; D possibly corresponds to TRBD2 (6 bases). The CDR3 totals 14 residues. CDR1 is SGHAT and CDR2 is FQNNGV in the germline V gene. The V gene lost 0 bases and the J gene lost 4 bases, with 8 bases spanning the gap. DNA for the CDR3: TGTGCCAGCAGCTTAGATACTAGCCCAGATACGCAGTATTTT. Protein product: CASSLDTSPDTQYF.

The genes are TRBV14 and TRBJ1-6, with 9 bases lining up with TRBD1. This CDR3 comprises 16 residues. Germline CDR1 is SGHDN and CDR2 is FVKESK. Unmatched junction bases numbered 7, after V lost 4 bases and J lost 6 bases. CDR3 nucleotides: TGTGCCAGCAGCCGCCGACAGGGGGGATCTAATTCACCCCTCCACTTT. Translating it yields CASSRRQGGSNSPLHF.

The genes are TRBV7-2 and TRBJ1-5; D may be TRBD1 (5 bases). This CDR3 contains 15 residues. With 1 base removed from V and 3 bases from J, the gap between germline ends came to 10 bases. Germline lookup yields CDR1 SGHTA and CDR2 FQGNSA. The CDR3 reads CASSLGRTNNQPQHF. The CDR3 DNA sequence: TGTGCCAGCAGCTTAGGCAGGACAAACAATCAGCCCCAGCATTTT.

The gene calls are TRBV28 and TRBJ1-1, with 9 positions matching TRBD1. V lost 3 bases, J lost 1 base, and 3 bases stayed unmatched. This CDR3 has 15 amino acids. The germline gives CDR1 MDHEN, CDR2 SYDVKM. CDR3 in amino acids: CASSLPGQGNTEAFF. In DNA form, the CDR3 reads TGTGCCAGCAGTTTGCCGGGACAGGGGAACACTGAAGCTTTCTTT.

V gene TRBV19 combines with J gene TRBJ2-3; 10 bases are a match to TRBD2. CDR1 and CDR2 from the germline V gene are LNHDA and SQIVND (reference sequence). The CDR3 spans 19 residues. J lost 0 bases, V lost 9 bases, and 18 bases had no gene match. DNA for the CDR3: TGTGCCAGCCGGTCGCCAAACGGACTAGCGGCCGCTAGCACAGATACGCAGTATTTT. The encoded protein is CASRSPNGLAAASTDTQYF.

In its sample, this clone was seen once. The V call is TRBV25-1, the J call TRBJ2-3; TRBD2 matches 8 bases. The CDR3 covers 14 residues. V lost 5 bases to trimming and J lost 4 bases; unmatched junction nucleotides: 5. Germline V gives CDR1 MGHDK, CDR2 SYGVNS. DNA of the CDR3: TGTGCCAGCAGTAGCCTAGCGGGTGCAGATACGCAGTATTTT. Translated, it gives CASSSLAGADTQYF.

The V call is TRBV5-1, the J call TRBJ2-7; 9 bases line up with TRBD1. V lost 0 bases to trimming and J lost 7 bases; unmatched junction nucleotides: 8. The CDR3 consists of 15 residues. CDR1 is SGHRS and CDR2 is YFSETQ in the germline V gene. The CDR3 region is CASSLEGTGSGEQYF. DNA for the CDR3: TGCGCCAGCAGCTTGGAGGGGACAGGGTCAGGAGAGCAGTACTTC.

This rearrangement joins TRBV19 to TRBJ2-7; possibly TRBD1 for D (6 bases). Trimming took 5 bases from V and 3 from J, leaving 14 bases between them. Germline CDR1 and CDR2: LNHDA and SQIVND (reference sequence). The CDR3 covers 14 residues. The chain's CDR3 is CASSVGRGNYEQYF. The CDR3 DNA is TGTGCCAGTAGTGTGGGCAGGGGCAACTACGAGCAGTACTTC.

This chain uses TRBV24-1 with TRBJ2-3, with TRBD2 matching over 8 bases. CDR1 is KGHDR and CDR2 is SFDVKD in the germline V gene. The J segment lost 0 bases and the V segment lost 2 bases, leaving 3 bases of the junction unmatched. There are 16 residues in the CDR3. The CDR3 region has the DNA TGTGCCACCAGTGATTCGGGGGGGCCGAGCACAGATACGCAGTATTTT. Translation gives CATSDSGGPSTDTQYF.

The rearrangement uses TRBV7-2 and TRBJ2-3; D may be TRBD2 (6 bases). The germline CDR1 and CDR2 sequences are SGHTA and FQGNSA. V was clipped by 3 bases and J by 6 bases, with 16 bases between them. The CDR3 covers 15 residues. The CDR3 coding sequence is TGTGCCAGCAGCTTCAGACGGGGGTCTAGGGATACGCAGTATTTT. This codes for CASSFRRGSRDTQYF. The variable domain in full, with the rest retrieved from reference TRBV7-2 and TRBJ2-3, is GAGVSQSPSNKVTEKGKDVELRCDPISGHTALYWYRQSLGQGLEFLIYFQGNSAPDKSGLPSDRFSAERTGGSVSTLTIQRTQQEDSAVYLCASSFRRGSRDTQYFGPGTRLTVL.

The chain is built from TRBV5-8 and TRBJ2-1; TRBD2 agrees at 9 bases. V shed 0 bases, J shed 3 bases, and the junction held 4 bases outside the gene matches. The CDR3 runs to 16 residues. Looked up from germline, CDR1 is SGHTS and CDR2 is YDEGEE. CDR3 in DNA: TGTGCCAGCAGCTTGGCCAGCGGGGGGTACTACAATGAGCAGTTCTTC. Protein: CASSLASGGYYNEQFF.

The chain carries TRBV5-1 and TRBJ2-3; TRBD2 agrees at 7 bases. Germline V gene lookup returns CDR1 SGHRS and CDR2 YFSETQ. The length of the CDR3 is 16 residues. V trimming: 4 bases; J trimming: 4 bases; junction bases outside the gene matches: 12. The CDR3 bases are TGCGCCAGCAGCAAGGACGTGGCTAGCGGATCAGATACGCAGTATTTT. It codes for CASSKDVASGSDTQYF.

This clone was counted only a few times. The chain couples TRBV7-8 to TRBJ1-6; D might be TRBD1 (6 bases). Germline values: CDR1 SGHVS, CDR2 FQNEAQ. V lost 5 bases to trimming and J lost 7 bases, with 15 bases between them. This CDR3 region has 15 residues. The CDR3 nucleotides are TGTGCCAGCAGCCGAGACGACAGGTCGAATTCACCCCTCCACTTT. Translating gives CASSRDDRSNSPLHF. Variable domain in full (rest from reference TRBV7-8 and TRBJ1-6): GAGVSQSPRYKVAKRGQDVALRCDPISGHVSLFWYQQALGQGPEFLTYFQNEAQLDKSGLPSDRFFAERPEGSVSTLKIQRTQQEDSAVYLCASSRDDRSNSPLHFGNGTRLTVT.